This is a list of T cell receptor beta chains from one sample in a study of T cells in Graves' hyperthyroidism and ophthalmopathy. TCRdb independently ran MiXCR on the multiplex PCR reads; one entry per CDR3 protein. The sample shows fewer than 450,000 distinct CDR3 sequences, 17% of them seen only once. The sequencing sample was made of blood. Every receptor here comes from a woman under 40 with Graves' hyperthyroidism that later progressed to Graves' ophthalmopathy. The conserved cysteine and the conserved F or W are not part of the CDR3 here. Clone size appears in some rows only: once, few, many, or a class for an expanded clone.

>TRBV2|once|TRBJ2-7
ASVQRPSSYEQY
>TRBV5-5|few|TRBJ1-4
ASSSRSNEKLF
>TRBV11-3|many|TRBJ2-5
ASSRQGSETQY
>TRBV18|many|TRBJ2-1
ASSPPVSTLLRYNEQF
>TRBV24-1|many|TRBJ2-1
ATSSGTSYNEQF
>TRBV5-1|many|TRBJ1-1
ASSLEPGRTEAF
>TRBV7-9|-|TRBJ1-5
ASSRASQPQH
>TRBV27|few|TRBJ2-3
ASSPSHEDTQY
>TRBV10-2|few|TRBJ2-1
ASSGKNEQF
>TRBV24-1|many|TRBJ2-5
ATSDPLAGAGETQY
>TRBV5-6|few|TRBJ2-1
ASSLPGYNEQF
>TRBV6-2/TRBV6-3|many|TRBJ1-1
ASTDPNTEAF
>TRBV6-2/TRBV6-3|many|TRBJ2-7
ASSYSDRLSYEQY
>TRBV4-1|few|TRBJ1-1
ASSQDGDHTEAF
>TRBV12-3/TRBV12-4|-|TRBJ2-5
ASLLAGTEETQY
>TRBV5-6|few|TRBJ1-2
ASSSRLGEYGYT
>TRBV9|-|TRBJ2-2
ASSSSGGPTGELF
>TRBV9|-|TRBJ1-1
ASSAGNEAF
>TRBV9|-|TRBJ2-3
ASSVGGTSGGADTQY
>TRBV20-1|many|TRBJ2-1
SAKGHPTLHNEQF
>TRBV5-6|many|TRBJ2-2
ASSWNENTGELF
>TRBV6-1|many|TRBJ2-1
ASRSQNEQF
>TRBV4-1|many|TRBJ1-2
ASSPGQGAWSGYT
>TRBV7-9|-|TRBJ2-1
ASSLVLQGGSYNEQF
>TRBV5-1|-|TRBJ2-7
ASSLGQGVPHEQY
>TRBV28|-|TRBJ2-7
ASSLLGPGGPLEQY
>TRBV12-3/TRBV12-4|many|TRBJ2-7
ASSPRGTSGEQY
>TRBV5-1|-|TRBJ1-2
ASSLAGQGTLTNYGYT
>TRBV19|many|TRBJ1-1
ASSMLTGTGNTEAF
>TRBV15|many|TRBJ2-1
ATSRGQGAYNEQF
>TRBV15|many|TRBJ2-5
ATSRDPTGEETQY
>TRBV7-9|many|TRBJ2-6
ASSLPNRDRISGANVLT
>TRBV2|many|TRBJ1-1
ASSKKWVRNTEAF
>TRBV3-1|many|TRBJ2-7
ASSPQTNSYEQY
>TRBV28|-|TRBJ2-5
ASSFRQGGTETQY
>TRBV5-5|few|TRBJ2-7
ASSPWAGGFYEQY
>TRBV29-1|many|TRBJ2-1
SVEGGLAGRNEQF
>TRBV12-3/TRBV12-4|many|TRBJ1-1
ASRGWGITEAF
>TRBV19|few|TRBJ2-7
ASTQDGFNSYEQY
>TRBV5-1|many|TRBJ2-1
ASSLSYNEQF
>TRBV12-3/TRBV12-4|many|TRBJ2-3
ASSLWGDTQY
>TRBV2|many|TRBJ2-1
ASRGTSGGALEQF
>TRBV10-3|many|TRBJ2-7
AISEFPKGPLHEQY
>TRBV25-1|-|TRBJ1-1
ASSELGQGDTEAF
>TRBV20-1|many|TRBJ1-1
SASQGTQAF
>TRBV18|many|TRBJ1-5
ASSTGAQDDQPQH
>TRBV13|few|TRBJ1-2
ASSSQGTGGDYGYT
>TRBV19|many|TRBJ1-2
ASSPGQLNGYT
>TRBV6-1|many|TRBJ2-7
ASLAGGLSYEQY
>TRBV29-1|few|TRBJ2-4
SVATTEYKNIQY
>TRBV19|many|TRBJ2-2
ASSMTSQTGELF
>TRBV3-1|few|TRBJ2-7
ASSQGAGLAYEQY
>TRBV10-3|many|TRBJ1-1
AISIQGAEAF
>TRBV20-1|-|TRBJ2-5
SAGGFPSQETQY
>TRBV3-1|many|TRBJ1-1
ASSQAGPWNTEAF
>TRBV5-1|many|TRBJ2-7
ASSLQGWDEQY
>TRBV5-5|many|TRBJ1-2
ASSILMGTGVGYT
>TRBV2|-|TRBJ2-1
ASSADRGSYNEQF
>TRBV27|-|TRBJ2-2
ASSGGFVGSANTGELF